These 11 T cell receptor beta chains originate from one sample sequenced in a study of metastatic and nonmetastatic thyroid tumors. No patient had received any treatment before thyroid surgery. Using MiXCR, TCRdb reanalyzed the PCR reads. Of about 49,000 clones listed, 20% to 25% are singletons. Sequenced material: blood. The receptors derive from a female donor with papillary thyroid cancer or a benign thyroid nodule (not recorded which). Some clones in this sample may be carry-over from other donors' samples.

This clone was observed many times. In DNA form, the CDR3 reads TGTGCCAGCAGTTCCTCTGAGCTGACTGGAAACACCATATATTTT. Translated, it gives CASSSSELTGNTIYF. This chain connects TRBV2 to TRBJ1-3, with unresolved D. CDR3 length: 15 residues. Trimming cost V 5 bases and J 2 bases, with 13 bases left between them. The germline V gene has CDR1 SNHLY and CDR2 FYNNEI.

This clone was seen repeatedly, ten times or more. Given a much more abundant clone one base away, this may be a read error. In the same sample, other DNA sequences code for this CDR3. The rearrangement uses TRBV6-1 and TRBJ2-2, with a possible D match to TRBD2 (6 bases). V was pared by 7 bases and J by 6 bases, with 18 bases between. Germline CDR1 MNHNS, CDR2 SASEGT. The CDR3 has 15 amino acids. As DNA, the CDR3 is TGTGCCAGCATCCTGGGACTTCCACCCCCCGGGGAGCTGTTTTTT. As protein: CASILGLPPPGELFF.

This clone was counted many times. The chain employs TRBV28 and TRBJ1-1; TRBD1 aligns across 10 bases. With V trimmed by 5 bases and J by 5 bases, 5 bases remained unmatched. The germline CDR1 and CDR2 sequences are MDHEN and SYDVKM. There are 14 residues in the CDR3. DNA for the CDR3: TGTGCCAGCAGTGGACAGGGGGTAGGGACTGAAGCTTTCTTT. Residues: CASSGQGVGTEAFF.

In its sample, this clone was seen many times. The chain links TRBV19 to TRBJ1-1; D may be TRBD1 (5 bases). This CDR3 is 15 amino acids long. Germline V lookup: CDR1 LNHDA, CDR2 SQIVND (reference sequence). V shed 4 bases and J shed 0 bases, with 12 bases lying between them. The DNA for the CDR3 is TGTGCCAGTAGTACCCGGGACGGGATGAACACTGAAGCTTTCTTT. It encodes CASSTRDGMNTEAFF.

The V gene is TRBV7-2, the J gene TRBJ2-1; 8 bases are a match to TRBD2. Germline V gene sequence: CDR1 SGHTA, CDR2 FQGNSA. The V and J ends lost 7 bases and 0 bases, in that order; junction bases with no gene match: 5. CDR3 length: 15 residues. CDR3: CASTTSAPSYNEQFF. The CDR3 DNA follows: TGTGCCAGCACGACTAGCGCTCCCTCCTACAATGAGCAGTTCTTC.

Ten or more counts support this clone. DNA of the CDR3: TGTGCCAGCAGTGATTCTCGGCATCTGGCTGAAGCTTTCTTT. Encoded protein: CASSDSRHLAEAFF. The chain combines TRBV2 with TRBJ1-1; no firm D call. From germline, CDR1 is SNHLY and CDR2 FYNNEI. V lost 3 bases and J lost 6, with 14 bases in between. The CDR3 has 14 amino acids.

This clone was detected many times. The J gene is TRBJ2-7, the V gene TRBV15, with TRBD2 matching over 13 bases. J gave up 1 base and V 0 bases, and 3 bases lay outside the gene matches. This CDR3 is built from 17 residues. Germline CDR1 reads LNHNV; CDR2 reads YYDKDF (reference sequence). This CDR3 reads CATSRELAGGLSYEQYF. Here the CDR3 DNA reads TGTGCCACCAGCAGAGAACTAGCGGGAGGGCTATCCTACGAGCAGTACTTC.

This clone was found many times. CDR3 DNA sequence: TGCGCCAGCAGCTCCGACGGTCCTTCTACCTACGAGCAGTACTTC. Translating gives CASSSDGPSTYEQYF. The chain links TRBV5-1 to TRBJ2-7, with D unclear. The V end was cut by 3 bases, the J end by 2 bases, with 15 bases between. This CDR3 contains 15 residues. CDR1 and CDR2 from the germline V gene are SGHRS and YFSETQ.

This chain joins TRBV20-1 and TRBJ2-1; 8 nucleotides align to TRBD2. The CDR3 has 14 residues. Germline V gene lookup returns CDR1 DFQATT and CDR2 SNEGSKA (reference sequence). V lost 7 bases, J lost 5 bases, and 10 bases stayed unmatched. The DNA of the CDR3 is TGCAGTGTCCCGGGACTAGAGGGAGACAATGAGCAGTTCTTC. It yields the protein CSVPGLEGDNEQFF.

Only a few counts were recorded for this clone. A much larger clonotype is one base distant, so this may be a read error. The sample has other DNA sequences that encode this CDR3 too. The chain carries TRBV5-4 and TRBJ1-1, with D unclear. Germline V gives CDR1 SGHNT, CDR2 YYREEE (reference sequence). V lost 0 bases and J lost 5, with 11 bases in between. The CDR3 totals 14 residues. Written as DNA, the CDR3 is TGTGCCAGCAGCTTGGACCAAATGGGAACTGAAGCTTTCTTT. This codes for CASSLDQMGTEAFF.

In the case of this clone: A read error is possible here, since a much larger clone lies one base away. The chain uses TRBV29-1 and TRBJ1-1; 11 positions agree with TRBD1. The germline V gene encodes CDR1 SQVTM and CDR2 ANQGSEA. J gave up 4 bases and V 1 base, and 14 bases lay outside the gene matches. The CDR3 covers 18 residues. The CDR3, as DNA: TGCAGCGTTGAAGTTGGGACAGGGGGATGGATCATGATCACTGAAGCTTTCTTT. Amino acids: CSVEVGTGGWIMITEAFF.